This is a list of T cell receptor beta chains from one sample in a study of T cells in Graves' hyperthyroidism and ophthalmopathy. TCRdb re-analysed the multiplex PCR reads in MiXCR, keeping a single row per CDR3 protein. The table lists around 250,000 distinct CDR3 sequences, approximately 15% of them singletons. The sequenced sample consisted of blood. All receptors derive from a woman aged 40-49 years with Graves' hyperthyroidism that later progressed to Graves' ophthalmopathy. The CDR3 runs from the conserved cysteine through the conserved F or W. A D gene is named only where the DNA matches it firmly. Clone size appears in some rows only: once, few, many, or a class for an expanded clone.

V gene: TRBV18; CDR3 length: 12; clone size: many; J gene: TRBJ1-1; D gene: -; CDR3 protein: CASRGGNTEAFF; CDR3 DNA: TGTGCCAGCAGAGGGGGAAACACTGAAGCTTTCTTT
V gene: TRBV14; CDR3 length: 13; clone size: few; J gene: TRBJ1-2; D gene: -; CDR3 protein: CASSPSLRARYTF; CDR3 DNA: TGTGCCAGCAGCCCCTCACTCAGGGCCCGCTACACCTTC
V gene: TRBV4-2; CDR3 length: 12; clone size: many; J gene: TRBJ2-1; D gene: TRBD1; CDR3 protein: CASRTGDNEQFF; CDR3 DNA: TGTGCCAGCCGGACAGGGGACAATGAGCAGTTCTTC
V gene: TRBV18; CDR3 length: 14; clone size: many; J gene: TRBJ2-5; D gene: TRBD2; CDR3 protein: CASSKRERGETQYF; CDR3 DNA: TGTGCCAGCTCGAAGCGGGAACGGGGAGAGACCCAGTACTTC
V gene: TRBV14; CDR3 length: 16; clone size: many; J gene: TRBJ1-4; D gene: -; CDR3 protein: CASSPRATGFNEKLFF; CDR3 DNA: TGTGCCAGCAGCCCCCGCGCGACAGGCTTTAATGAAAAACTGTTTTTT
V gene: TRBV20-1; CDR3 length: 13; clone size: -; J gene: TRBJ1-4; D gene: -; CDR3 protein: CSALDRTNEKLFF; CDR3 DNA: TGCAGTGCCCTCGACAGAACTAATGAAAAACTGTTTTTT
V gene: TRBV5-1; CDR3 length: 14; clone size: many; J gene: TRBJ2-1; D gene: TRBD1; CDR3 protein: CASTLDRGFSEQFF; CDR3 DNA: TGCGCCAGCACATTGGACAGGGGGTTTAGTGAGCAGTTCTTC
V gene: TRBV2; CDR3 length: 13; clone size: many; J gene: TRBJ2-7; D gene: -; CDR3 protein: CASSGDTSYEQYF; CDR3 DNA: TGTGCCAGCAGTGGGGACACCTCCTACGAGCAGTACTTC
V gene: TRBV10-3; CDR3 length: 14; clone size: many; J gene: TRBJ1-1; D gene: -; CDR3 protein: CAISRLGAGTEAFF; CDR3 DNA: TGTGCCATCAGCCGACTGGGGGCAGGGACTGAAGCTTTCTTT
V gene: TRBV27; CDR3 length: 14; clone size: few; J gene: TRBJ1-5; D gene: -; CDR3 protein: CASSSGTSNQPQHF; CDR3 DNA: TGTGCCAGCAGTTCCGGGACAAGCAATCAGCCCCAGCATTTT
V gene: TRBV15; CDR3 length: 15; clone size: many; J gene: TRBJ2-2; D gene: TRBD2; CDR3 protein: CATSRDRGLPTELFF; CDR3 DNA: TGTGCCACCAGCAGAGATCGGGGACTACCGACCGAGCTGTTTTTT
V gene: TRBV7-8; CDR3 length: 13; clone size: -; J gene: TRBJ2-7; D gene: -; CDR3 protein: CASSLGSAYDQYF; CDR3 DNA: TGTGCCAGCAGCTTAGGGTCTGCCTACGATCAGTACTTC
V gene: TRBV12-3/TRBV12-4; CDR3 length: 14; clone size: -; J gene: TRBJ2-5; D gene: TRBD1; CDR3 protein: CASSRTGAGETQYF; CDR3 DNA: TGTGCCAGCAGTCGGACAGGGGCCGGCGAGACCCAGTACTTC
V gene: TRBV5-1; CDR3 length: 16; clone size: -; J gene: TRBJ1-1; D gene: -; CDR3 protein: CASSLGGGTMNTEAFF; CDR3 DNA: TGCGCCAGCAGCTTGGGTGGAGGGACAATGAACACTGAAGCTTTCTTT
V gene: TRBV11-2; CDR3 length: 17; clone size: many; J gene: TRBJ2-4; D gene: TRBD2; CDR3 protein: CASSPGTSGSAKNIQYF; CDR3 DNA: TGTGCCAGCAGTCCCGGGACTAGCGGATCAGCCAAAAACATTCAGTACTTC
V gene: TRBV5-1; CDR3 length: 14; clone size: few; J gene: TRBJ2-3; D gene: -; CDR3 protein: CASSPVQGFDTQYF; CDR3 DNA: TGCGCCAGCAGCCCGGTCCAGGGGTTTGATACGCAGTATTTT
V gene: TRBV2; CDR3 length: 14; clone size: -; J gene: TRBJ1-5; D gene: TRBD1; CDR3 protein: CASSQGGDNQPQHF; CDR3 DNA: TGTGCCAGCAGTCAGGGGGGAGACAATCAGCCCCAGCATTTT
V gene: TRBV5-1; CDR3 length: 17; clone size: many; J gene: TRBJ2-1; D gene: TRBD1; CDR3 protein: CASSFLRDRLFYNEQFF; CDR3 DNA: TGCGCCAGCAGCTTCCTCCGGGACAGACTATTTTACAATGAGCAGTTCTTC
V gene: TRBV14; CDR3 length: 15; clone size: many; J gene: TRBJ2-5; D gene: -; CDR3 protein: CASSQGQTRWETQYF; CDR3 DNA: TGTGCCAGCAGCCAAGGACAGACCCGCTGGGAGACCCAGTACTTC
V gene: TRBV11-2; CDR3 length: 13; clone size: many; J gene: TRBJ2-7; D gene: -; CDR3 protein: CASSSLFSYEQYF; CDR3 DNA: TGTGCCAGCAGCTCATTATTCTCCTACGAGCAGTACTTC
V gene: TRBV30; CDR3 length: 14; clone size: many; J gene: TRBJ2-3; D gene: TRBD2; CDR3 protein: CAWRFTSGTNTQYF; CDR3 DNA: TGTGCCTGGAGATTTACCAGCGGGACGAATACGCAGTATTTT
V gene: TRBV10-2; CDR3 length: 12; clone size: -; J gene: TRBJ2-7; D gene: -; CDR3 protein: CASRDGSYEQYF; CDR3 DNA: TGCGCCAGCAGGGATGGATCCTACGAGCAGTACTTC
V gene: TRBV12-3/TRBV12-4; CDR3 length: 12; clone size: many; J gene: TRBJ1-2; D gene: -; CDR3 protein: CASRVWNYGYTF; CDR3 DNA: TGTGCCAGCAGGGTGTGGAACTATGGCTACACCTTC
V gene: TRBV19; CDR3 length: 13; clone size: -; J gene: TRBJ1-1; D gene: -; CDR3 protein: CASSMAYIPEAFF; CDR3 DNA: TGTGCCAGTAGTATGGCGTACATTCCTGAAGCTTTCTTT
V gene: TRBV15; CDR3 length: 17; clone size: many; J gene: TRBJ2-7; D gene: TRBD2; CDR3 protein: CATERTSGSLSSYEQYF; CDR3 DNA: TGTGCCACCGAAAGGACTAGCGGGAGCCTCAGCTCCTACGAGCAGTACTTC
V gene: TRBV7-3; CDR3 length: 15; clone size: many; J gene: TRBJ2-6; D gene: -; CDR3 protein: CASSLTDSGANVLTF; CDR3 DNA: TGTGCCAGCAGCTTGACAGACTCTGGGGCCAACGTCCTGACTTTC
V gene: TRBV5-1; CDR3 length: 14; clone size: many; J gene: TRBJ2-5; D gene: -; CDR3 protein: CASSLGVTEETQYF; CDR3 DNA: TGCGCCAGCAGCTTGGGCGTGACGGAAGAGACCCAGTACTTC
V gene: TRBV27; CDR3 length: 13; clone size: many; J gene: TRBJ2-5; D gene: -; CDR3 protein: CASSRAREETQYF; CDR3 DNA: TGTGCCAGCAGTAGGGCTAGAGAGGAGACCCAGTACTTC
V gene: TRBV7-9; CDR3 length: 14; clone size: -; J gene: TRBJ1-4; D gene: -; CDR3 protein: CASSLRPPNEKLFF; CDR3 DNA: TGTGCCAGCAGCCTAAGACCGCCTAATGAAAAACTGTTTTTT
V gene: TRBV13; CDR3 length: 15; clone size: many; J gene: TRBJ2-7; D gene: -; CDR3 protein: CASSLQGLGPYEQYF; CDR3 DNA: TGTGCCAGCAGCTTACAAGGACTCGGGCCCTACGAGCAGTACTTC
V gene: TRBV14; CDR3 length: 12; clone size: many; J gene: TRBJ2-2; D gene: -; CDR3 protein: CASSLRDWQLFF; CDR3 DNA: TGTGCCAGCAGCCTCAGGGATTGGCAGCTGTTTTTT
V gene: TRBV19; CDR3 length: 12; clone size: many; J gene: TRBJ2-7; D gene: TRBD2; CDR3 protein: CAQLAGEGEQYF; CDR3 DNA: TGTGCCCAACTAGCGGGAGAGGGCGAGCAGTACTTC
V gene: TRBV5-1; CDR3 length: 17; clone size: few; J gene: TRBJ2-2; D gene: TRBD1; CDR3 protein: CASSLTTGQGNTGELFF; CDR3 DNA: TGCGCCAGCAGCCTGACTACGGGACAGGGTAACACCGGGGAGCTGTTTTTT
V gene: TRBV4-1; CDR3 length: 13; clone size: many; J gene: TRBJ2-7; D gene: -; CDR3 protein: CASSQDRNRQQYF; CDR3 DNA: TGCGCCAGCAGCCAAGACCGAAACCGTCAGCAGTACTTC
V gene: TRBV6-1; CDR3 length: 14; clone size: many; J gene: TRBJ1-5; D gene: -; CDR3 protein: CASSEAGGNQPQHF; CDR3 DNA: TGTGCCAGCAGTGAAGCAGGGGGTAACCAGCCCCAGCATTTT